This TCR beta chain was sequenced for a study of cytomegalovirus exposure and HLA in healthy donors. The study's findings and limits: Later analysis found that TCR beta chains associated with HLA were more clonally expanded than other, equally common chains. Later genetic work tied a missense DCLRE1C variant to beta-chain V and J trimming.

On this clone itself: Antigen specificity is unknown.

CDR3 size: 15 residues. Germline CDR1 and CDR2: MDHEN and SYDVKM. J was trimmed by 1 base and V by 6 bases; bases with no gene match: 6. PCR used 60 Vbeta primers and 13 Jbeta primers. Data came from immunoSEQ multiplex PCR; TCRdb stores just in-frame clones and leaves some out. The sample shows approximately 150,000 clones, more than 60% of them seen only once. This chain links TRBV28 with TRBJ2-3, with 8 bases aligning to TRBD1. What was sequenced was PBMCs. This sequence was found in a young man in good health and CMV-seropositive. This CDR3 reads CASSLDRERTDTQYF. The CDR3 coding sequence is TGTGCCAGCAGCCTGGACAGGGAACGCACAGATACGCAGTATTTT.